These T cell receptor beta chains were read from a single sample in a study of technical replicates of blood from a few donors. Generated by immunoSEQ multiplex PCR, the TCRdb table keeps only in-frame clones and is missing some. In the table there are about 97,000 clones, roughly 95% of which are singletons. Sequencing input: T cells isolated from PBMCs. The source is a human donor in good health. CDR3s include the opening cysteine and the closing phenylalanine or tryptophan. Each record gives: J gene, V gene, clone size, D gene, CDR3 protein, CDR3 DNA. D genes are given only for firm matches. Part of the rows lack a size; the others show once, few, many or a class for expanded clones.

TRBJ1-5 | TRBV19 | NA | TRBD1 | CASSAGTGVNQPQHF | TGTGCCAGTAGTGCCGGGACAGGGGTCAATCAGCCCCAGCATTTT
TRBJ1-2 | TRBV9 | NA | TRBD1 | CASSVAGRGLGYGYTF | TGTGCCAGCAGCGTAGCCGGCAGGGGGCTAGGCTATGGCTACACCTTC
TRBJ2-2 | TRBV7-6 | NA | NA | CASSLVDRSTGELFF | TGTGCCAGCAGCTTAGTGGATCGGAGCACCGGGGAGCTGTTTTTT
TRBJ2-6 | TRBV21-1 | NA | NA | CASTPGQAREGGANVLTF | TGTGCCAGCACCCCGGGACAGGCCCGAGAGGGTGGGGCCAACGTCCTGACTTTC
TRBJ2-1 | TRBV15 | NA | TRBD2 | CATKERGGPYNEQFF | TGTGCCACCAAAGAGCGGGGAGGGCCCTACAATGAGCAGTTCTTC
TRBJ2-7 | TRBV7-2 | NA | TRBD2 | CASSLERGLSTSEQYF | TGTGCCAGCAGCTTAGAGCGGGGACTATCTACGTCGGAGCAGTACTTC
TRBJ2-7 | TRBV13 | NA | NA | CASTDRGISYEQYF | TGTGCCAGCACCGACAGAGGAATCTCCTACGAGCAGTACTTC
TRBJ2-5 | TRBV30 | NA | TRBD1 | CAWGTEETQYF | TGTGCCTGGGGGACAGAAGAGACCCAGTACTTC
TRBJ1-2 | TRBV18 | NA | TRBD1 | CASSRGQGLGEDGYTF | TGTGCCAGCTCACGGGGACAGGGCCTTGGCGAGGATGGCTACACCTTC
TRBJ2-7 | TRBV5-1 | NA | TRBD1 | CASSSRQGAYEQYF | TGCGCCAGCAGCTCCCGACAGGGGGCCTACGAGCAGTACTTC
TRBJ2-1 | TRBV19 | NA | NA | CASSVTNGSHEQFF | TGTGCCAGTAGTGTCACTAACGGGAGTCATGAGCAGTTCTTC
TRBJ2-1 | TRBV7-9 | NA | TRBD2 | CASSFTSGSHEQFF | TGTGCCAGCAGCTTTACTAGCGGGAGCCATGAGCAGTTCTTC
TRBJ2-7 | TRBV9 | NA | TRBD2 | CASSVEGGGNREQYF | TGTGCCAGCAGCGTAGAGGGCGGGGGGAATAGGGAGCAGTACTTC
TRBJ2-3 | TRBV4-1 | NA | NA | CASSPRAGSGGTQSTDTQYF | TGCGCCAGCAGCCCCCGGGCTGGTAGCGGAGGGACCCAAAGCACAGATACGCAGTATTTT
TRBJ1-1 | TRBV28 | NA | TRBD1 | CASRDRDTEAFF | TGTGCCAGCAGGGACAGGGACACTGAAGCTTTCTTT
TRBJ2-3 | TRBV30 | NA | TRBD2 | CAWSGLAGGTSTDTQYF | TGTGCCTGGAGCGGACTAGCGGGGGGGACTAGCACAGATACGCAGTATTTT
TRBJ1-1 | TRBV19 | NA | NA | CASSIGGGGTEAFF | TGTGCCAGTAGTATAGGGGGTGGAGGCACTGAAGCTTTCTTT
TRBJ1-1 | TRBV6-5 | few | TRBD1 | CASSSYRGGNTEAFF | TGTGCCAGCAGCTCCTACAGGGGAGGGAACACTGAAGCTTTCTTT
TRBJ2-5 | TRBV2 | NA | TRBD2 | CASLPLLAGGQETQYF | TGTGCCAGCCTGCCTTTGCTAGCGGGGGGGCAGGAGACCCAGTACTTC
TRBJ2-1 | TRBV7-2 | NA | TRBD2 | CASSLAPQGGYNEQFF | TGTGCCAGCAGCTTAGCTCCCCAGGGAGGGTACAATGAGCAGTTCTTC
TRBJ2-4 | TRBV6-1 | NA | NA | CASSESPLAKNIQYF | TGTGCCAGCAGTGAATCTCCCTTAGCCAAAAACATTCAGTACTTC
TRBJ2-3 | TRBV29-1 | once | TRBD2 | CSVDKASGKADTQYF | TGCAGCGTTGATAAAGCTAGCGGGAAGGCAGATACGCAGTATTTT
TRBJ2-7 | TRBV29-1 | NA | NA | CSAVSYEQYF | TGCAGCGCTGTCTCCTACGAGCAGTACTTC
TRBJ1-3 | TRBV14 | NA | NA | CASSQDARVGFRTIYF | TGTGCCAGCAGCCAAGATGCCAGGGTGGGATTTCGCACCATATATTTT
TRBJ2-6 | TRBV15 | NA | NA | CATSDGQFRANVLTF | TGTGCCACCAGCGACGGACAGTTCCGAGCCAACGTCCTGACTTTC
TRBJ2-2 | TRBV5-1 | NA | NA | CASSLGLWEYTGELFF | TGCGCCAGCAGCTTGGGGCTCTGGGAGTACACCGGGGAGCTGTTTTTT
TRBJ1-3 | TRBV11-3 | NA | TRBD1 | CASSPDREGPGNTIYF | TGTGCCAGCAGCCCGGACAGGGAAGGTCCTGGAAACACCATATATTTT
TRBJ2-7 | TRBV7-7 | NA | NA | CASSHAEGNTYEQYF | TGTGCTAGCAGCCACGCAGAGGGTAATACCTACGAGCAGTACTTC
TRBJ2-7 | TRBV29-1 | NA | TRBD2 | CSVDFSGGGSYEQYF | TGCAGCGTTGATTTCTCGGGAGGTGGGTCCTACGAGCAGTACTTC
TRBJ2-3 | TRBV10-1 | once | TRBD1 | CASSAYRLGQGAEGVADTQYF | TGCGCCAGCAGTGCCTATCGGCTCGGGCAGGGGGCTGAGGGAGTGGCAGATACGCAGTATTTT
TRBJ2-1 | TRBV9 | NA | NA | CASSGGLGNEQFF | TGTGCCAGCAGCGGAGGACTTGGGAATGAGCAGTTCTTC
TRBJ2-1 | TRBV19 | NA | TRBD1 | CASSSQGAYNEQFF | TGTGCCAGTAGTAGTCAGGGGGCTTACAATGAGCAGTTCTTC
TRBJ1-4 | TRBV6-1 | NA | NA | CASSPVINEKLFF | TGTGCCAGCAGTCCAGTAATAAATGAAAAACTGTTTTTT
TRBJ1-2 | TRBV4-1 | NA | NA | CASSQDLGSYGYTF | TGCGCCAGCAGCCAAGATTTGGGCAGCTATGGCTACACCTTC
TRBJ2-1 | TRBV14 | NA | TRBD2 | CASSKRLAGVEPYNEQFF | TGTGCCAGCAGCAAGAGACTAGCGGGAGTTGAGCCGTACAATGAGCAGTTCTTC
TRBJ2-7 | TRBV6-1 | NA | TRBD2 | CASSDYTSGRYDEQYF | TGTGCCAGCAGTGATTACACTAGCGGGAGATATGACGAGCAGTACTTC
TRBJ1-1 | TRBV5-4 | NA | TRBD1 | CASSSRDSSTEAFF | TGTGCCAGCAGCTCCAGGGACAGCAGCACTGAAGCTTTCTTT
TRBJ1-1 | TRBV4-1 | NA | TRBD1 | CASSQWTGDRGFSGMGAFF | TGCGCCAGCAGCCAATGGACTGGGGACAGGGGGTTCTCGGGAATGGGAGCTTTCTTT
TRBJ2-3 | TRBV11-2 | once | TRBD2 | CASSFPTRLARTDTQYF | TGTGCCAGCAGCTTCCCCACCCGACTAGCCCGGACAGATACGCAGTATTTT
TRBJ1-1 | TRBV9 | NA | TRBD1 | CASSVSGQGETEAFF | TGTGCCAGCAGCGTAAGCGGACAGGGGGAAACTGAAGCTTTCTTT
TRBJ2-1 | TRBV14 | NA | TRBD2 | CASSRTSGFYNEQFF | TGTGCCAGCAGTCGTACTAGCGGGTTTTACAATGAGCAGTTCTTC
TRBJ2-1 | TRBV5-1 | NA | NA | CATRLGGAGYNEQFF | TGCGCCACCCGCTTGGGTGGGGCGGGGTACAATGAGCAGTTCTTC
TRBJ1-2 | TRBV5-6 | NA | TRBD1 | CASSRWDRASGYTF | TGTGCCAGCAGCCGATGGGACAGGGCTTCTGGCTACACCTTC
TRBJ1-4 | TRBV30 | NA | NA | CAWGQSYEKLFF | TGTGCCTGGGGACAGTCCTACGAAAAACTGTTTTTT
TRBJ1-4 | TRBV7-9 | NA | NA | CASSLGSLNEKLFF | TGTGCCAGCAGCTTAGGTTCCCTTAATGAAAAACTGTTTTTT
TRBJ2-2 | TRBV2 | NA | TRBD2 | CASSLSGWAAGELFF | TGTGCCAGCAGTCTTAGCGGGTGGGCCGCCGGGGAGCTGTTTTTT
TRBJ2-5 | TRBV7-6 | NA | TRBD2 | CASSHGDRTSGTQETQYF | TGTGCCAGCAGCCATGGAGATCGGACTAGCGGGACCCAAGAGACCCAGTACTTC
TRBJ2-3 | TRBV14 | NA | TRBD1 | CASSQGRDSRHF | TGTGCCAGCAGCCAAGGCCGGGACAGTAGGCATTTT